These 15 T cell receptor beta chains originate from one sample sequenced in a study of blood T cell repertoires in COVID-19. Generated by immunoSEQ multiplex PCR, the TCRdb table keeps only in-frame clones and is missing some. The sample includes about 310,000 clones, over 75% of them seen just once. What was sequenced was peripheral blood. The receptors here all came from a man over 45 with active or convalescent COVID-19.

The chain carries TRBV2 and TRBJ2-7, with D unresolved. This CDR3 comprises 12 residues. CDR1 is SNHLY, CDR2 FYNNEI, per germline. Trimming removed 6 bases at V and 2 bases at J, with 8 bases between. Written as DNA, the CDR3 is TGTGCCAGCAGCGAGCGAGCCTACGAGCAGTACTTC. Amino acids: CASSERAYEQYF.

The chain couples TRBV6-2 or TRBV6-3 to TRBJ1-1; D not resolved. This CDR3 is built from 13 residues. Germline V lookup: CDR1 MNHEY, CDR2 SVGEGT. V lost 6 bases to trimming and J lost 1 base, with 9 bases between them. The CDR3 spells CASSLRQNTEAFF. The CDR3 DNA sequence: TGTGCCAGCAGCCTTAGACAGAACACTGAAGCTTTCTTT.

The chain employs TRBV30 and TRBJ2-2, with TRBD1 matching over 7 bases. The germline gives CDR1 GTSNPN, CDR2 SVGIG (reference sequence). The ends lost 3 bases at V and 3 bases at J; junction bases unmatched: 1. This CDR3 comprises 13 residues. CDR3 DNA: TGTGCCTGGAGGGGACAGTACACCGGGGAGCTGTTTTTT. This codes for CAWRGQYTGELFF.

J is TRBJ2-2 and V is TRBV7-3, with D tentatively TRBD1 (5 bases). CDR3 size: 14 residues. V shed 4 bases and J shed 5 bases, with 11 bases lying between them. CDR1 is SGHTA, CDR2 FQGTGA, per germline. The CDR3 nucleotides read TGTGCCAGCAGCTCCAGGGCGCTTACCGGGGAGCTGTTTTTT. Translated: CASSSRALTGELFF.

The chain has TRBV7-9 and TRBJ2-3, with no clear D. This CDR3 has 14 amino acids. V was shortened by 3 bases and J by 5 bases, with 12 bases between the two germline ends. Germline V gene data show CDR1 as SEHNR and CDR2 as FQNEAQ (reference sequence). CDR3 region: CASSLTSNGDTQYF. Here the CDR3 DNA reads TGTGCCAGCAGCTTGACTTCAAATGGAGATACGCAGTATTTT.

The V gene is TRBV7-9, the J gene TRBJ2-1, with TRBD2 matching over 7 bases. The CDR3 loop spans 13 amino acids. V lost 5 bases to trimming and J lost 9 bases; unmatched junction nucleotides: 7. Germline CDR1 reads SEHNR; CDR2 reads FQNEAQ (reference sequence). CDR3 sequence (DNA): TGTGCCAGCAGCCTAATAGGGGAGGGTGAGCAGTTCTTC. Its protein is CASSLIGEGEQFF. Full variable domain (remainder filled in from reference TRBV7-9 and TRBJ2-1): DTGVSQNPRHKITKRGQNVTFRCDPISEHNRLYWYRQTLGQGPEFLTYFQNEAQLEKSRLLSDRFSAERPKGSFSTLEIQRTEQGDSAMYLCASSLIGEGEQFFGPGTRLTVL.

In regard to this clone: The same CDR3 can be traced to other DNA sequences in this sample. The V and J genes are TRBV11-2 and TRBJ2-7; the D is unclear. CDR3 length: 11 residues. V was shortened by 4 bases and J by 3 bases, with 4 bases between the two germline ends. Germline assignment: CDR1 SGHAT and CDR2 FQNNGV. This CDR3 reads CASSSFYEQYF. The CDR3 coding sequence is TGTGCCAGCAGCTCTTTCTACGAGCAGTACTTC.

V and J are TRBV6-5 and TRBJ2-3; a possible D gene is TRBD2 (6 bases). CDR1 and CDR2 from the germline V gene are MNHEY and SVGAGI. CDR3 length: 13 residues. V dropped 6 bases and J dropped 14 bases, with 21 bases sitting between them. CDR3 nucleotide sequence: TGTGCCAGCAGCCCGAACGGGGCCTTGGGACTGTATTTT. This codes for CASSPNGALGLYF.

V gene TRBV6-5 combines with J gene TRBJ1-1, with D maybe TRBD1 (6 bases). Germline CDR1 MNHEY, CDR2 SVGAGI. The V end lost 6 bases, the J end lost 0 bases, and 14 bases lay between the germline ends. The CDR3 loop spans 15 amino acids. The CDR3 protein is CASSPAGTLNTEAFF. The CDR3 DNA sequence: TGTGCCAGCAGCCCCGCCGGGACACTGAACACTGAAGCTTTCTTT.

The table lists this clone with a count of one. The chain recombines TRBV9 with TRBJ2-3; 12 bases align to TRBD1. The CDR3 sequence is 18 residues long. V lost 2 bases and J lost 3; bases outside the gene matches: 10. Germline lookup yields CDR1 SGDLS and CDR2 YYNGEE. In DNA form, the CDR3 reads TGTGCCAGCAGCGTCCCTTTTCCGGGACAGGGGGCTACAGATACGCAGTATTTT. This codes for CASSVPFPGQGATDTQYF.

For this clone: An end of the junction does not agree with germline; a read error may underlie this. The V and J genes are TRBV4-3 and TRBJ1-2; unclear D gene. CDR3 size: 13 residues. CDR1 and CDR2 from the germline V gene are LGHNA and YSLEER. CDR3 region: CASSQGFHGAYAF. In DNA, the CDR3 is TGCGCCAGCAGCCAAGGGTTCCACGGAGCATACGCCTTC.

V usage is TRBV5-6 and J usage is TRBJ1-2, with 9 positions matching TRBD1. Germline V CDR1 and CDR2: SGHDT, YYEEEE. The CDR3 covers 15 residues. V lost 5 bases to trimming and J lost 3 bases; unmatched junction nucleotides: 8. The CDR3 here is CASSALGQGHYGYTF. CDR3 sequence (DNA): TGTGCCAGCAGTGCTTTGGGACAGGGCCACTATGGCTACACCTTC.

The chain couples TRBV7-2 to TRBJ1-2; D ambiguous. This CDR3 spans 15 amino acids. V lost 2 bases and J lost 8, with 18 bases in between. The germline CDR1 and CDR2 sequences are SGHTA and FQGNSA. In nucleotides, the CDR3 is TGTGCCAGCAGCTTATCTGTATTGGAAGCGAGGGGCTACACCTTC. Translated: CASSLSVLEARGYTF.

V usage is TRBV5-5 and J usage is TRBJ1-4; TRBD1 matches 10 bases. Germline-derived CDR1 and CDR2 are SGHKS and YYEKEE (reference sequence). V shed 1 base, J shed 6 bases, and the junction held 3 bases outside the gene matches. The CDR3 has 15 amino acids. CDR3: CASSLYGTGDEKLFF. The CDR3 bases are TGTGCCAGCAGCTTGTACGGGACAGGGGATGAAAAACTGTTTTTT.

Written as DNA, the CDR3 is TGTGCTAGTGGTCAGACAGGGAACACTGAAGCTTTCTTT. Translation gives CASGQTGNTEAFF. V usage is TRBV12-5 and J usage is TRBJ1-1; maybe TRBD1 (6 bases). Germline CDR1 LGHNT, CDR2 FRNRAP. V was cut by 5 bases and J by 1 base, with 8 bases left in between. CDR3 size: 13 residues. Drawing the rest from reference TRBV12-5 and TRBJ1-1, the complete variable domain is DARVTQTPRHKVTEMGQEVTMRCQPILGHNTVFWYRQTMMQGLELLAYFRNRAPLDDSGMPKDRFSAEMPDATLATLKIQPSEPRDSAVYFCASGQTGNTEAFFGQGTRLTVV.